This T cell receptor beta chain is from a study of blood T cell repertoires in COVID-19. Across the whole study: The study drew acute and convalescent COVID-19 samples from the United States, Italy and Spain. T cells, B-cell-depleted T cells, or PBMCs provided the cDNA or gDNA that served as material.

Clinical history reported by participants formed the basis on which cohorts were assigned. The CDR3 loop spans 18 amino acids. V lost 2 bases, J lost 4 bases, and 8 bases stayed unmatched. The germline gives CDR1 MNHEY, CDR2 SMNVEV (reference sequence). Original data processing: Nucleated cell counts were estimated from reference gene primer amplification. The data were produced by immunoSEQ multiplex PCR, yet TCRdb's version contains in-frame clones alone and is incomplete. V and J calls and clone size are given by that table; D and trimming were obtained from the DNA. This sample has hundreds of thousands of clones, with approximately 80% found just once.

Source material: PBMCs or T cells enriched from blood (not recorded which). The gene calls are TRBV27 and TRBJ2-2; 12 bases map to TRBD2. The source is a woman in her forties with acute COVID-19. Written as DNA, the CDR3 is TGTGCCAGCAGTTTACCTCTAGCGGGAGGGCCGGGCACCGGGGAGCTGTTTTTT. It specifies CASSLPLAGGPGTGELFF.